This TCR beta chain came from a study of blood T cells in healthy people across ages. Study in general: Researchers report that template switching captured about one barcoded beta molecule per two T cells.

Remarks on this clonotype: Its specificity is not known.

Findings and caveats of the study: Strongly correlated with naive T cell percentage was TCR beta diversity. The study lacked donor CMV status, which possibly confounded expanded clonotype changes.

Trimming removed 1 base at V and 7 bases at J, with 14 bases between. CDR3 length: 15 amino acids. Per germline, CDR1 LGHDT and CDR2 YNNKEL (reference sequence). Next came a second PCR, run for roughly 7 to 12 cycles, which used a sample-barcoded 5' primer along with a J-beta primer mix. All cDNA molecules were each tagged by a template-switch adaptor with 12 random nucleotides. TCRdb independently ran MiXCR on the 5' RACE reads; one entry per CDR3 protein. The data hold 1.5 million to 2 million distinct CDR3 sequences, with 25% to 30% observed a single time. The sequenced sample consisted of blood. The rearrangement uses TRBV3-1 and TRBJ1-5; D not resolved. The source of this sequence is a woman in her twenties or thirties in good health. Written as DNA, the CDR3 is TGTGCCAGCAGCCAAGGATTGAAGGTCGAACAGCCCCAGCATTTT. The encoded protein is CASSQGLKVEQPQHF.